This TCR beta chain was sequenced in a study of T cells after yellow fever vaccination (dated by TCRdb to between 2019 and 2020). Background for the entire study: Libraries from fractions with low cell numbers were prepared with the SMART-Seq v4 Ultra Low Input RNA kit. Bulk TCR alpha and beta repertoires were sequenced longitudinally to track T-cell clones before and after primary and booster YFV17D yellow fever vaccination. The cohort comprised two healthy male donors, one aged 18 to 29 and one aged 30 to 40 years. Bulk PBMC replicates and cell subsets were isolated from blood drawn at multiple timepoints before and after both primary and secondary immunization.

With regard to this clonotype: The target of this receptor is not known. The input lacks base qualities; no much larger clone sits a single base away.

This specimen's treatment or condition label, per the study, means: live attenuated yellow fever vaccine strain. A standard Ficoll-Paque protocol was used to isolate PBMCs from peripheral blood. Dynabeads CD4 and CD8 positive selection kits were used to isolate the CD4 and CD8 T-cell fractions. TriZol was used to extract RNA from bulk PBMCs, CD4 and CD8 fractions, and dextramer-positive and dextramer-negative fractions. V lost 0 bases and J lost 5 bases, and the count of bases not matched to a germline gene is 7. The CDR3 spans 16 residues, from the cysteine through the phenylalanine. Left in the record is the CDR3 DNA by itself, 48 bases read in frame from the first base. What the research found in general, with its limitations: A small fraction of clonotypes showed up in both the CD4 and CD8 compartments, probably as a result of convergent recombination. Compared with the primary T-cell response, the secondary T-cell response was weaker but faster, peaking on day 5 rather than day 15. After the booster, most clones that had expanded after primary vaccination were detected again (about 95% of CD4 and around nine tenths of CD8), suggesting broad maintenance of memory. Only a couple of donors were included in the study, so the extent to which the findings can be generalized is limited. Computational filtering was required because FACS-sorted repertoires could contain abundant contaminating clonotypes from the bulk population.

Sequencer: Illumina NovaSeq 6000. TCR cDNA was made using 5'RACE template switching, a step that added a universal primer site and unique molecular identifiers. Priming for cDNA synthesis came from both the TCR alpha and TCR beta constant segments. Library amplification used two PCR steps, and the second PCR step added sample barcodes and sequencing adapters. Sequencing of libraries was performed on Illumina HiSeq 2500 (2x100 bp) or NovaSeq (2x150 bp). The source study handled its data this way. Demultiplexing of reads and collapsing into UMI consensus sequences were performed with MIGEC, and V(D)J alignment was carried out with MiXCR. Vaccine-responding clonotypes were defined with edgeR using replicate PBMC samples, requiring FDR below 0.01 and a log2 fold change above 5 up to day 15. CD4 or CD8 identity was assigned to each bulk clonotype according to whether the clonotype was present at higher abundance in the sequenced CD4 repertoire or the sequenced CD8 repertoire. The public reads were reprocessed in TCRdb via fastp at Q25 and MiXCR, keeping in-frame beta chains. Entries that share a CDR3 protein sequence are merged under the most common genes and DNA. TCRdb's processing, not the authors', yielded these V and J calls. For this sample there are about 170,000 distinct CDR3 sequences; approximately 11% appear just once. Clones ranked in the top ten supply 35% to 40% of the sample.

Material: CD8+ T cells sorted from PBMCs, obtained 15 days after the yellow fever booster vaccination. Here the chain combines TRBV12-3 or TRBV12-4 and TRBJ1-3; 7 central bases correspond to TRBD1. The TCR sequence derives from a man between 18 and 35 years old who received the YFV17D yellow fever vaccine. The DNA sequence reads TGTGCCAGCAGTTTAGCCTCCGGGACAGAGAGAAACACCATATATTTT. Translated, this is CASSLASGTERNTIYF.